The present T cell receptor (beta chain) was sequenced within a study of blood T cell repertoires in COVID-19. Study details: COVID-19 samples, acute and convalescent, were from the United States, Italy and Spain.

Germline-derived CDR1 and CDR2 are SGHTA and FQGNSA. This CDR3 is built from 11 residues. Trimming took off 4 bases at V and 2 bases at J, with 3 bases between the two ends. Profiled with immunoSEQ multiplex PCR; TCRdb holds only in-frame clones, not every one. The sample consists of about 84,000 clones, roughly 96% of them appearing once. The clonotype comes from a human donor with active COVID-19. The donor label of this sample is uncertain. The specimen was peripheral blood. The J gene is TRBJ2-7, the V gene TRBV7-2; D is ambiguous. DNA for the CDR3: TGTGCCAGCAGCTCCGCCTACGAGCAGTACTTC. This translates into CASSSAYEQYF.